These 14 T cell receptor beta chains were all obtained from the same sample, sequenced in a study of T cell responses to AZD1222 COVID-19 vaccine. Repertoires were generated with immunoSEQ multiplex PCR, while TCRdb's copy carries only in-frame clones and drops some. The table has fewer than 200,000 clones, 91% seen once; the top ten hold about 1.7%. The sequenced sample was peripheral blood, obtained 28 days after the second AZD1222 dose. The origin of the receptors is an adult who received the AZD1222 COVID-19 vaccine.

V usage is TRBV7-9 and J usage is TRBJ2-7, with a possible D match to TRBD2 (6 bases). This CDR3 has 14 residues. Germline CDR1 is SEHNR and CDR2 is FQNEAQ (reference sequence). Trimming left V 3 bases short and J 4 bases short, with 13 bases between. The CDR3 loop is CASSLQVSGYEQYF. The CDR3 region has the DNA TGTGCCAGCAGCTTGCAGGTTAGCGGTTACGAGCAGTACTTC. Full variable domain (missing parts from reference TRBV7-9 and TRBJ2-7): DTGVSQNPRHKITKRGQNVTFRCDPISEHNRLYWYRQTLGQGPEFLTYFQNEAQLEKSRLLSDRFSAERPKGSFSTLEIQRTEQGDSAMYLCASSLQVSGYEQYFGPGTRLTVT.

J is TRBJ2-7 and V is TRBV4-1; D is perhaps TRBD1 (5 bases). Trimming took off 0 bases at V and 1 base at J, with 13 bases between the two ends. This CDR3 contains 16 residues. Germline V gives CDR1 MGHRA, CDR2 YSYEKL. The CDR3 nucleotides read TGCGCCAGCAGCCAAGATGTGGGGCTGCTATCCTACGAGCAGTACTTC. The encoded protein is CASSQDVGLLSYEQYF.

This chain uses TRBV4-2 with TRBJ1-5; D remains unclear. The CDR3 has 17 amino acids. The germline CDR1 and CDR2 sequences are LGHNA and YNFKEQ. V gave up 1 base and J gave up 0 bases, with 13 bases separating them. The CDR3: CASSQGEADISNQPQHF. CDR3 bases: TGTGCCAGCAGCCAAGGTGAGGCAGACATTAGCAATCAGCCCCAGCATTTT.

The chain has TRBV5-1 and TRBJ2-7; 7 bases line up with TRBD1. Germline V gene data show CDR1 as SGHRS and CDR2 as YFSETQ. V was pared by 2 bases and J by 0 bases, with 11 bases of the junction left unmatched. The CDR3 contains 17 residues. The CDR3 loop is CASSFGPGTANSYEQYF. Written as DNA, the CDR3 is TGCGCCAGCAGCTTCGGACCCGGGACAGCGAACTCCTACGAGCAGTACTTC.

This sequence joins TRBV19 and TRBJ2-2; 7 bases match TRBD2. With 4 bases clipped from V and 4 bases from J, the junction kept 12 bases outside the gene matches. Per the germline V gene, CDR1 is LNHDA and CDR2 is SQIVND (reference sequence). CDR3 length: 17 amino acids. As DNA, the CDR3 is TGTGCCAGTAGTACCCGGAGGGGAGGGCCAGGCACCGGGGAGCTGTTTTTT. Its protein product is CASSTRRGGPGTGELFF.

The chain employs TRBV7-3 and TRBJ1-1; D is undetermined. Germline CDR1 is SGHTA and CDR2 is FQGTGA. CDR3 length equals 13 residues. Trimming took 2 bases from V and 7 from J, leaving 11 bases between them. The CDR3 spells CASSLVAGYEAFF. CDR3 coding DNA: TGTGCCAGCAGCTTAGTTGCAGGCTATGAAGCTTTCTTT.

The rearrangement links TRBV19 to TRBJ2-1, with 13 bases identical to TRBD2. The CDR3 is 15 residues long. The germline V gene encodes CDR1 LNHDA and CDR2 SQIVND (reference sequence). V gave up 5 bases and J gave up 10 bases; unmatched junction bases: 8. The CDR3 sequence: CASSPGLAGLREQFF. CDR3 DNA sequence: TGTGCCAGTAGTCCGGGACTAGCGGGGCTCAGAGAGCAGTTCTTC.

The chain couples TRBV5-1 to TRBJ1-3, with TRBD1 matching over 8 bases. Germline trimming cut 0 bases from V and 0 bases from J; bases unmatched to any gene: 5. From germline, CDR1 is SGHRS and CDR2 YFSETQ. The CDR3 has 17 residues. The CDR3 nucleotides are TGCGCCAGCAGCTTGGGGCAGGGGGCTTCCTCTGGAAACACCATATATTTT. Translating it yields CASSLGQGASSGNTIYF.

This chain connects TRBV12-3 or TRBV12-4 to TRBJ1-2, with D uncertain. Trimming shortened V by 3 bases and J by 8 bases, and 13 bases separated the two germline ends. The CDR3 consists of 13 residues. The CDR3 spells CASSFHQEGGYTF. The CDR3 DNA reads TGTGCCAGCAGTTTTCATCAGGAAGGGGGCTACACCTTC.

V gene TRBV27 combines with J gene TRBJ2-7, with D unclear. CDR1 MNHEY and CDR2 SMNVEV come from the germline V gene (reference sequence). The CDR3 covers 14 residues. With 0 bases removed from V and 1 base from J, the gap between germline ends came to 7 bases. The CDR3 bases are TGTGCCAGCAGTTTATCTACTCGGTCCTACGAGCAGTACTTC. As protein: CASSLSTRSYEQYF.

In its sample, this clone was seen a few times. This chain uses TRBV7-9 with TRBJ1-2, with D perhaps TRBD1 (5 bases). Germline CDR1 reads SEHNR; CDR2 reads FQNEAQ (reference sequence). The CDR3 length is 14 residues. Trimming shortened V by 5 bases and J by 4 bases, and 14 bases separated the two germline ends. The CDR3 DNA sequence: TGTGCCAGCAGCCCAGCGACAGTGTTCTATGGCTACACCTTC. This gives the protein CASSPATVFYGYTF.

J is TRBJ1-1 and V is TRBV30; TRBD1 might be the D (5 bases). CDR3 length: 12 residues. Trimming stripped 5 bases from V and 6 bases from J, with 13 bases between. CDR1 and CDR2 (germline): GTSNPN, SVGIG (reference sequence). Here the CDR3 DNA reads TGTGCCTGGTCGGGGGGAAGGCCTGAAGCTTTCTTT. Encoded protein: CAWSGGRPEAFF. Using reference TRBV30 and TRBJ1-1 for the parts outside the CDR3, the full variable domain is SQTIHQWPATLVQPVGSPLSLECTVEGTSNPNLYWYRQAAGRGLQLLFYSVGIGQISSEVPQNLSASRPQDRQFILSSKKLLLSDSGFYLCAWSGGRPEAFFGQGTRLTVV.

The rearrangement joins TRBV15 to TRBJ1-1, with D perhaps TRBD1 (5 bases). Between the trimmed V and J ends, which lost 2 bases and 3 bases, there was a span of 16 bases. This CDR3 spans 16 amino acids. CDR1 is LNHNV, CDR2 YYDKDF, per germline (reference sequence). CDR3 sequence: CATSRIQAIEDTEAFF. The CDR3 DNA follows: TGTGCCACCAGCAGAATACAGGCTATCGAAGACACTGAAGCTTTCTTT.

On this clone itself: Other DNA sequences from this sample encode an identical CDR3 as well. V usage is TRBV3-1 (or the pseudogene TRBV3-2) and J usage is TRBJ1-4, with 8 positions matching TRBD1. This CDR3 has 14 residues. In germline, CDR1 is LGHDT, CDR2 YNNKEL (reference sequence). With V trimmed by 4 bases and J by 3 bases, 1 base remained unmatched. The CDR3 sequence is CASSRTGSNEKLFF. For the CDR3, the DNA is TGTGCCAGCAGCCGGACAGGGTCTAATGAAAAACTGTTTTTT.